This record looks at one T cell receptor (beta chain) sequence and its context. Its antigen is as yet unknown. Its ends do not fully match the called genes, so a read error is possible. The record originates from a study of molecular identifiers for immune sequencing clone quantification. The CDR3 is 12 amino acids. Germline lookup yields CDR1 MGHRA and CDR2 YSYEKL. TCRdb reanalysed the PCR reads using MiXCR and keeps one entry per CDR3 protein. The sample holds about 500,000 distinct CDR3 sequences, approximately 25% seen once. Study-wide results and limits: Identical TCR molecules can share a barcode, and this sharing could underestimate highly expanded clone sizes.

This chain uses TRBV4-1 with TRBJ1-2, with D unresolved. The specimen sequenced was naive CD8+ T cells from blood, with Jurkat cell RNA spiked in. Subset: FACS-sorted CD8+CD4-CCR7+CD45RA+ naive T cells. This TCR came from a human donor in good health. Some libraries in this study had Jurkat cell RNA spiked in. The CDR3, as DNA: TGCGCCAGCAGCCAAAGCAACAGAGCGCAGGCCTTC. Translation: CASSQSNRAQAF.